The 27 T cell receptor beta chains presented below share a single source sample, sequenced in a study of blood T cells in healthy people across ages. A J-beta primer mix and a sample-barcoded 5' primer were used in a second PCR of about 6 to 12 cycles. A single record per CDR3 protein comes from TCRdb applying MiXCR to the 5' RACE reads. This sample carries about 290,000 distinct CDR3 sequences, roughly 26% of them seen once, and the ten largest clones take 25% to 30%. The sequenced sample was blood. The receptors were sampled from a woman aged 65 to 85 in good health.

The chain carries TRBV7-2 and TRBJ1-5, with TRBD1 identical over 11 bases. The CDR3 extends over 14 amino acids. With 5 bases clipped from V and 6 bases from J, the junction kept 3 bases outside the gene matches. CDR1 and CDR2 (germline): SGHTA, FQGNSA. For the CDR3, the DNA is TGTGCCAGCAGCCAAGGACAGGGGGCTCAGCCCCAGCATTTT. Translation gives CASSQGQGAQPQHF.

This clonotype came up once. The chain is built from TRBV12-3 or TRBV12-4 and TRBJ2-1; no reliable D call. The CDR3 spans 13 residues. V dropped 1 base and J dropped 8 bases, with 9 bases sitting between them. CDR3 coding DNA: TGTGCCAGCAGTTTAGGGGTAAAGGATGAGCAGTTCTTC. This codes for CASSLGVKDEQFF.

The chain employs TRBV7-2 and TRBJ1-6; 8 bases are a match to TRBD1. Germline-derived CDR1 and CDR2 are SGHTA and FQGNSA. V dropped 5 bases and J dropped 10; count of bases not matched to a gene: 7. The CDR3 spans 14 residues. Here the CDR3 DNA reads TGTGCCAGCAGCCCCAGGGGGCGCGAATCACCCCTCCACTTT. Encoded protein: CASSPRGRESPLHF.

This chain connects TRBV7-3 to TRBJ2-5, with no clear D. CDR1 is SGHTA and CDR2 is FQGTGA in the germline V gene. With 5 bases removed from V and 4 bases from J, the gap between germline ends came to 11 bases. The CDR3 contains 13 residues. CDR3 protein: CASSPDFGETQYF. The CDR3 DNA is TGTGCCAGCAGCCCCGACTTTGGAGAGACCCAGTACTTC.

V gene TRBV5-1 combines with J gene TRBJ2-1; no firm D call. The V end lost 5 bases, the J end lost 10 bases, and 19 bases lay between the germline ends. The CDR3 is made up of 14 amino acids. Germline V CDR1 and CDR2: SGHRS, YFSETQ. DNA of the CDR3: TGCGCCAGCAGGTCTGCTCAGTCCCTTTGGGAGCAGTTCTTC. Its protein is CASRSAQSLWEQFF.

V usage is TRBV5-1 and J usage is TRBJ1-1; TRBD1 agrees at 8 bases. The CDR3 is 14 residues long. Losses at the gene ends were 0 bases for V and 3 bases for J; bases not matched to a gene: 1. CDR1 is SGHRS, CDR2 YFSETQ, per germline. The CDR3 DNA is TGCGCCAGCAGCTTGGGGACAGGGTACACTGAAGCTTTCTTT. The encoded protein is CASSLGTGYTEAFF.

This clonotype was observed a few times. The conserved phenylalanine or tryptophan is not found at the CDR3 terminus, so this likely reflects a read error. CDR3 sequence (DNA): TGCAGCGTTGCCCACCTGGGGAAGAAGGAGACCCAGTACCTC. This codes for CSVAHLGKKETQYL. The rearrangement links TRBV29-1 to TRBJ2-5; unclear D gene. Germline assignment: CDR1 SQVTM and CDR2 ANQGSEA. V lost 4 bases and J lost 5, with 17 bases in between. This CDR3 comprises 14 residues.

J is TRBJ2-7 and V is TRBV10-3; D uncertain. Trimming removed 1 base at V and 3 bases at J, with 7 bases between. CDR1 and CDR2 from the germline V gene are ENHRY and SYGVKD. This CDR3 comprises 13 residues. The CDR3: CAISEYLYYEQYF. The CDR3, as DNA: TGTGCCATCAGTGAGTACTTGTACTACGAGCAGTACTTC.

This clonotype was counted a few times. The CDR3 reads CASSPTPETQYF. As DNA, the CDR3 is TGTGCCAGCTCACCAACTCCAGAGACCCAGTACTTC. V and J are TRBV18 and TRBJ2-5; D remains unclear. This CDR3 is built from 12 residues. Germline V gives CDR1 KGHSH, CDR2 LQKENI. Trimming took 2 bases from V and 4 from J, leaving 5 bases between them. The whole variable domain, remainder taken from reference TRBV18 and TRBJ2-5, is NAGVMQNPRHLVRRRGQEARLRCSPMKGHSHVYWYRQLPEEGLKFMVYLQKENIIDESGMPKERFSAEFPKEGPSILRIQQVVRGDSAAYFCASSPTPETQYFGPGTRLLVL.

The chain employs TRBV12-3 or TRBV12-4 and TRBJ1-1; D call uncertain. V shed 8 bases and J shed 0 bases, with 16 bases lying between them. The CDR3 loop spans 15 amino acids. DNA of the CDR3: TGTGCCAGCCCCTGGGGAGGCAGCCTGAACACTGAAGCTTTCTTT. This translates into CASPWGGSLNTEAFF.

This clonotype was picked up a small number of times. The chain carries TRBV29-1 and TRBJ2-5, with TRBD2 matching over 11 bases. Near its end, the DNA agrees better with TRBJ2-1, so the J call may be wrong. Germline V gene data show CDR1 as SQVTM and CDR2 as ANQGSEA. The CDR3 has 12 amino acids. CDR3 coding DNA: TGCACCGGGACTAGCGGCTCATTTGAGCAGTTCTTC. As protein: CTGTSGSFEQFF.

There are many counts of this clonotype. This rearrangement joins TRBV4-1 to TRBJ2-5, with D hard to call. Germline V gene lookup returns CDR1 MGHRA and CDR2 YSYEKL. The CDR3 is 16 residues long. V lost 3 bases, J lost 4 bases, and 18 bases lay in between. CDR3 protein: CASSHFQVGFPETQYF. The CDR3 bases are TGCGCCAGCAGCCACTTTCAGGTGGGGTTCCCAGAGACCCAGTACTTC.

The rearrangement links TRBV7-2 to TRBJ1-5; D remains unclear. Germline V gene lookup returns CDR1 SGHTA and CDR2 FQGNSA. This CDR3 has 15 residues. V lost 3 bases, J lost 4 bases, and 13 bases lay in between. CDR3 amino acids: CASSLIRASNQPQHF. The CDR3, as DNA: TGTGCCAGCAGCTTGATAAGGGCTTCGAATCAGCCCCAGCATTTT.

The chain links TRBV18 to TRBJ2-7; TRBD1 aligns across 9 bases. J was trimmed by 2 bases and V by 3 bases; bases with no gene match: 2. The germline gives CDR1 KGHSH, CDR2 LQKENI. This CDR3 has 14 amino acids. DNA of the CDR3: TGTGCCAGCTCACCCCACAGGGGGCCCTACGAGCAGTACTTC. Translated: CASSPHRGPYEQYF.

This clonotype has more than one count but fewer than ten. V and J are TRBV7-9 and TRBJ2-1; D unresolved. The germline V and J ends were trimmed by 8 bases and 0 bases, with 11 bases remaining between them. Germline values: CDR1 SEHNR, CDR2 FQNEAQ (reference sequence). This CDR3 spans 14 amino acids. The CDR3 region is CASAASSSYNEQFF. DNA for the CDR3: TGTGCCAGCGCAGCGTCGAGCTCCTACAATGAGCAGTTCTTC.

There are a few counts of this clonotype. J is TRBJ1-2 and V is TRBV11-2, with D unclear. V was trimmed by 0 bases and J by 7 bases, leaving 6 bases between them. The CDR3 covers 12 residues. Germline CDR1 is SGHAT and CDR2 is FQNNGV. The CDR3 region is CASSLEEGGYTF. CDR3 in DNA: TGTGCCAGCAGCTTAGAGGAGGGTGGCTACACCTTC.

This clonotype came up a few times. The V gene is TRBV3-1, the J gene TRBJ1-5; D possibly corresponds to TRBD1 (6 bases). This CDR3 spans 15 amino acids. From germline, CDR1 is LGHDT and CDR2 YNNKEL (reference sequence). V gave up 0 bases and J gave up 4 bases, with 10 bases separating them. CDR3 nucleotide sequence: TGTGCCAGCAGCCAAGATTGGGGGCCTAATCAGCCCCAGCATTTT. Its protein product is CASSQDWGPNQPQHF.

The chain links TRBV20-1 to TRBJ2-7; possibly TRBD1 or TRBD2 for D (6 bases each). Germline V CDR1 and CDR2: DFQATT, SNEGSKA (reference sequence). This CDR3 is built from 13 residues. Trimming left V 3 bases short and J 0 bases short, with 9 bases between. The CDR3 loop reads CSASGGRSYEQYF. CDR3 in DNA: TGCAGTGCTAGCGGGGGCCGCTCCTACGAGCAGTACTTC.

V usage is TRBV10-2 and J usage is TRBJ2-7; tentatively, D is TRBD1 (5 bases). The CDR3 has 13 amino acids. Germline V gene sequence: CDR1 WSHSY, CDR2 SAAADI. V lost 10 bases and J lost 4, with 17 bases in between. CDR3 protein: CATGLRGQYEQYF. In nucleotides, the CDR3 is TGCGCCACCGGTCTTAGGGGTCAATACGAGCAGTACTTC.

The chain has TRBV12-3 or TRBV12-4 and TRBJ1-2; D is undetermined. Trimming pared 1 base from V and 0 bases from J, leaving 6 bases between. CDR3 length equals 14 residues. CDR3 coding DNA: TGTGCCAGCAGTTTAGACCTCTCTAACTATGGCTACACCTTC. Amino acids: CASSLDLSNYGYTF.

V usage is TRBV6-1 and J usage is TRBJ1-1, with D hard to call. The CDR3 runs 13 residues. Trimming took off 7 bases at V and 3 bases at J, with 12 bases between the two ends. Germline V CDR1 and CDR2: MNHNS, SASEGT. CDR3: CASTARLDTEAFF. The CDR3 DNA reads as TGTGCCAGCACGGCTCGCCTGGACACTGAAGCTTTCTTT.

The CDR3 here is CASSSQDTNEQFF. For the CDR3, the DNA is TGTGCCAGCAGTTCACAGGACACCAATGAGCAGTTCTTC. The chain uses TRBV12-3 or TRBV12-4 and TRBJ2-5; TRBD1 is a possible D gene (5 bases). The J call may be wrong; the DNA end is better matched by TRBJ2-1. The CDR3 has 13 amino acids.

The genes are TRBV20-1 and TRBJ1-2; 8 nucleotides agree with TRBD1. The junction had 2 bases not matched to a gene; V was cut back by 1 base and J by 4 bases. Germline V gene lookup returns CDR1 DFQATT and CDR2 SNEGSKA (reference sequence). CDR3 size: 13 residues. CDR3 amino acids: CSARGTGTYGYTF. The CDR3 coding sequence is TGCAGTGCTAGAGGGACAGGGACCTATGGCTACACCTTC.

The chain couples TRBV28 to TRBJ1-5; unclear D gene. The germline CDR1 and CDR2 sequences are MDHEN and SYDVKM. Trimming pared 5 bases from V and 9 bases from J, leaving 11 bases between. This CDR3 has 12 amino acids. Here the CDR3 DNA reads TGTGCCAGCAGTCCCTCGCCTGGGCCCCAGCATTTT. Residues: CASSPSPGPQHF. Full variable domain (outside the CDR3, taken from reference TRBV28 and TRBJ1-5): DVKVTQSSRYLVKRTGEKVFLECVQDMDHENMFWYRQDPGLGLRLIYFSYDVKMKEKGDIPEGYSVSREKKERFSLILESASTNQTSMYLCASSPSPGPQHFGDGTRLSIL.

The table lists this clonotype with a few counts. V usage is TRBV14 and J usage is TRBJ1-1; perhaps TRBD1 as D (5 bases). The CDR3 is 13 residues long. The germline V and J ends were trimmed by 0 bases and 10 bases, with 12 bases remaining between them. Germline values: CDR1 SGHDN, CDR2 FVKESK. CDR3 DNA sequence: TGTGCCAGCAGCCAAGAGGTGGGGGGTGCAGCTTTCTTT. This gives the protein CASSQEVGGAAFF.

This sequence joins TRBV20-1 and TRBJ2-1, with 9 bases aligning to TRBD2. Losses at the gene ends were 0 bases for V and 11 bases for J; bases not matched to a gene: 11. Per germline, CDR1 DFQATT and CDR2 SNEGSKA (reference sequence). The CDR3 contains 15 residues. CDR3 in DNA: TGCAGTGCTAGAGATGGGCGGGAGGGCCTTCATAAGCAGTTCTTC. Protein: CSARDGREGLHKQFF.

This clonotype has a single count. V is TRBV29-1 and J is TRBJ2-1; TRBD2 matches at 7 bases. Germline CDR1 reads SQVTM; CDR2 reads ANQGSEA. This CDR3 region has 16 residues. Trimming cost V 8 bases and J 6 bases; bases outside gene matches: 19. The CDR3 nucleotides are TGCAGCACAAACCTCCGAAGCGGGACCCAATCCAATGAGCAGTTCTTC. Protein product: CSTNLRSGTQSNEQFF.